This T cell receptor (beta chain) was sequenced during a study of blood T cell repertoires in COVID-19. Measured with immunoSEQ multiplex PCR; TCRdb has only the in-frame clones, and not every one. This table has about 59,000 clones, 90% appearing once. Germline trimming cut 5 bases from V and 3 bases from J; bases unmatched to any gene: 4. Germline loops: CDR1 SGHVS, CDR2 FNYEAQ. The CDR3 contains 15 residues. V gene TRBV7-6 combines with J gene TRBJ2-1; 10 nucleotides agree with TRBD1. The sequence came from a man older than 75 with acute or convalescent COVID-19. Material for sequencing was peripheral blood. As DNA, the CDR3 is TGTGCCAGCAGCGCGACAGGGGGCCTCTACAATGAGCAGTTCTTC. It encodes CASSATGGLYNEQFF.